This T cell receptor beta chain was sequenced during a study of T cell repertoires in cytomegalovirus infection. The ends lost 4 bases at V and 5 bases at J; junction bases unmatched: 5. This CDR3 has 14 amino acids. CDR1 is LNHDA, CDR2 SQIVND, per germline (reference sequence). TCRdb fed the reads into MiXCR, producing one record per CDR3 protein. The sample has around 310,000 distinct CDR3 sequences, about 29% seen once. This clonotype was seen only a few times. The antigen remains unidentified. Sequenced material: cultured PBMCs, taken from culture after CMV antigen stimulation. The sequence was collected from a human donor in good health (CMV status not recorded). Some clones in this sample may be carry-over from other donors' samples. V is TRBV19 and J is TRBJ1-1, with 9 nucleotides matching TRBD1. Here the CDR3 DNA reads TGTGCCAGTAGTAAAGACAGGGGGGGAACTGAAGCTTTCTTT. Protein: CASSKDRGGTEAFF.